These 20 T cell receptor beta chains originate from one sample sequenced in a study of PD-1 blockade in classical Hodgkin lymphoma. Time point here: cycle 4 day 1 (C4D1), after 5 to 7 weeks of nivolumab. Brentuximab vedotin exposure varied, and every patient relapsed after autologous stem cell transplantation. Sequenced by immunoSEQ multiplex PCR; TCRdb stores in-frame clones only, minus some. Altogether about 47,000 clones are present, 70% to 80% being singletons, with the ten largest covering 15% to 20%. The input for sequencing was peripheral blood mononuclear cells (PBMCs), taken before the fourth cycle of nivolumab. The receptors come from a human donor with classical Hodgkin lymphoma.

The V gene is TRBV5-1, the J gene TRBJ2-7; a weak D match, TRBD2 (6 bases). The germline gives CDR1 SGHRS, CDR2 YFSETQ. The CDR3 runs to 14 residues. The V gene lost 1 base and the J gene lost 4 bases, with 12 bases spanning the gap. The CDR3 DNA follows: TGCGCCAGCAGCTTGAGAAGCGGGCCATACGAGCAGTACTTC. The encoded protein is CASSLRSGPYEQYF.

The CDR3 DNA is TGTGCCAGTAGTATAGATGGCGGCAGTCGAGGGGGGGGGACTGAAGCTTTCTTT. This sequence encodes CASSIDGGSRGGGTEAFF. The gene calls are TRBV19 and TRBJ1-1; a possible D gene is TRBD1 (6 bases). Per germline, CDR1 LNHDA and CDR2 SQIVND (reference sequence). V was cut by 0 bases and J by 5 bases, with 22 bases left in between. This CDR3 is built from 18 residues. Together with reference TRBV19 and TRBJ1-1, the CDR3 gives the full variable domain: DGGITQSPKYLFRKEGQNVTLSCEQNLNHDAMYWYRQDPGQGLRLIYYSQIVNDFQKGDIAEGYSVSREKKESFPLTVTSAQKNPTAFYLCASSIDGGSRGGGTEAFFGQGTRLTVV.

This clone was picked up a small number of times. Distinct nucleotide sequences in the sample also encode this CDR3. This chain links TRBV19 with TRBJ1-5; a possible D gene is TRBD1 (6 bases). CDR1 is LNHDA, CDR2 SQIVND, per germline (reference sequence). The V end lost 1 base, the J end lost 7 bases, and 14 bases lay between the germline ends. The CDR3 sequence is 15 residues long. This CDR3 is CASSIGGAGDQPQHF. The CDR3 DNA follows: TGTGCCAGTAGTATAGGGGGAGCAGGGGACCAGCCCCAGCATTTT.

This rearrangement joins TRBV19 to TRBJ2-7; D could derive from TRBD1 or TRBD2 (6 bases each). Trimming shortened V by 3 bases and J by 1 base, and 13 bases separated the two germline ends. Germline V CDR1 and CDR2: LNHDA, SQIVND (reference sequence). The CDR3 totals 15 residues. CDR3 coding DNA: TGTGCCAGTAGTATGGCGGGACACCCATCCTACGAGCAGTACTTC. Translated: CASSMAGHPSYEQYF.

The CDR3 nucleotides are TGTGCCACTTTAGGGCCTACTATCCAAAATGAGCAGTTCTTC. This sequence encodes CATLGPTIQNEQFF. This chain connects TRBV19 to TRBJ2-1; D is unclear. There are 14 residues in the CDR3. CDR1 is LNHDA, CDR2 SQIVND, per germline (reference sequence). V lost 10 bases to trimming and J lost 7 bases, with 20 bases between them.

The V call is TRBV30, the J call TRBJ2-1; 7 nucleotides agree with TRBD2. This CDR3 contains 14 residues. The germline gives CDR1 GTSNPN, CDR2 SVGIG (reference sequence). The junction had 16 bases not matched to a gene; V was cut back by 2 bases and J by 15 bases. The CDR3 DNA reads as TGTGCCTGGAGTCCATTAAGCCGGGGGGAGGATTCGTTCTTC. Protein sequence: CAWSPLSRGEDSFF.

V usage is TRBV30 and J usage is TRBJ2-7; perhaps D is TRBD1 or TRBD2 (5 bases each). CDR3 size: 13 residues. Germline V gives CDR1 GTSNPN, CDR2 SVGIG (reference sequence). Trimming took 5 bases from V and 4 from J, leaving 15 bases between them. The CDR3 protein is CAWVKGTFYEQYF. The CDR3 DNA follows: TGTGCCTGGGTAAAAGGGACCTTTTACGAGCAGTACTTC.

The chain recombines TRBV27 with TRBJ1-1, with 8 bases identical to TRBD1. The CDR3 consists of 14 residues. Looked up from germline, CDR1 is MNHEY and CDR2 is SMNVEV (reference sequence). V trimming: 6 bases; J trimming: 5 bases; junction bases outside the gene matches: 8. The CDR3 region is CASRQGVERTEAFF. As DNA, the CDR3 is TGTGCCAGCAGACAGGGGGTTGAAAGAACTGAAGCTTTCTTT.

This clone was seen just once. The chain links TRBV29-1 to TRBJ1-2, with D tentatively TRBD1 (5 bases). The germline gives CDR1 SQVTM, CDR2 ANQGSEA. CDR3 length: 15 residues. V shed 6 bases and J shed 0 bases, with 17 bases lying between them. This chain's CDR3 is CSVPLWGPTNYGYTF. CDR3 nucleotides: TGCAGCGTCCCCCTCTGGGGACCCACTAACTATGGCTACACCTTC.

The chain is built from TRBV6-6 and TRBJ2-1; 7 nucleotides line up with TRBD2. Unmatched junction bases numbered 8, after V lost 7 bases and J lost 5 bases. CDR1 is MNHNY, CDR2 SVGAGI, per germline (reference sequence). This CDR3 contains 14 residues. CDR3 protein: CASKAGLSDNEQFF. The CDR3 DNA follows: TGTGCCAGCAAAGCGGGACTTTCGGACAATGAGCAGTTCTTC.

The gene calls are TRBV4-3 and TRBJ2-3; D uncertain. There are 13 residues in the CDR3. Trimming removed 4 bases from V and 4 bases from J, with 9 bases in between. The germline CDR1 and CDR2 sequences are LGHNA and YSLEER. The CDR3 loop reads CASSPILADTQYF. The CDR3 nucleotides are TGCGCCAGCAGCCCCATACTCGCAGATACGCAGTATTTT.

This chain joins TRBV6-5 and TRBJ1-2; D gene ambiguous. V was trimmed by 4 bases and J by 4 bases, leaving 13 bases between them. The CDR3 is 14 amino acids. Germline CDR1 reads MNHEY; CDR2 reads SVGAGI. This chain's CDR3 is CASSSDSIIYGYTF. As DNA, the CDR3 is TGTGCCAGCAGTTCGGACTCGATTATCTATGGCTACACCTTC.

The chain carries TRBV4-3 and TRBJ1-3; D unclear. The germline gives CDR1 LGHNA, CDR2 YSLEER. The CDR3 has 16 residues. V lost 2 bases and J 0 bases, leaving 11 bases between the germline ends. CDR3: CASSQSPTSSGNTIYF. The CDR3 nucleotides read TGCGCCAGCAGCCAATCGCCCACAAGCTCTGGAAACACCATATATTTT.

The chain carries TRBV5-1 and TRBJ2-1; 9 bases line up with TRBD2. CDR3 length: 17 amino acids. Germline lookup yields CDR1 SGHRS and CDR2 YFSETQ. With 2 bases clipped from V and 6 bases from J, the junction kept 12 bases outside the gene matches. The CDR3 loop reads CASSFLAGTGGSNEQFF. The CDR3 coding sequence is TGCGCCAGCAGCTTCCTAGCGGGGACGGGCGGGAGCAATGAGCAGTTCTTC.

V usage is TRBV6-5 and J usage is TRBJ1-3, with D tentatively TRBD1 (5 bases). Trimming took 9 bases from V and 2 from J, leaving 14 bases between them. CDR3 size: 14 residues. Germline CDR1 is MNHEY and CDR2 is SVGAGI. CDR3 DNA sequence: TGTGCCAGTGCTCGGCAGGGTACTGGAAACACCATATATTTT. Protein sequence: CASARQGTGNTIYF.

The chain joins TRBV6-4 to TRBJ2-1; no clear D. In germline, CDR1 is MRHNA, CDR2 SNTAGT. The CDR3 consists of 13 residues. V was clipped by 8 bases and J by 2 bases, with 10 bases between them. CDR3 in DNA: TGTGCCAGCTCGGAACCCCCCTACAATGAGCAGTTCTTC. Translated: CASSEPPYNEQFF.

The genes are TRBV28 and TRBJ2-5; possibly TRBD1 for D (5 bases). The CDR3 is made up of 16 amino acids. Germline loops: CDR1 MDHEN, CDR2 SYDVKM. The V end lost 5 bases, the J end lost 0 bases, and 16 bases lay between the germline ends. CDR3 DNA: TGTGCCAGCAGTCTCTGGGGTGGGGCGGACCAAGAGACCCAGTACTTC. It encodes CASSLWGGADQETQYF.

The chain carries TRBV2 and TRBJ2-1; D is undetermined. CDR1 and CDR2 from the germline V gene are SNHLY and FYNNEI. CDR3 length: 11 amino acids. V was shortened by 3 bases and J by 10 bases, with 7 bases between the two germline ends. This CDR3 reads CASSDPREQFF. The CDR3 DNA sequence: TGTGCCAGCAGTGATCCCCGGGAGCAGTTCTTC.

This chain links TRBV5-1 with TRBJ2-7, with D unclear. The CDR3 is 15 residues long. The germline V gene has CDR1 SGHRS and CDR2 YFSETQ. The V and J ends lost 4 bases and 0 bases respectively, with 14 bases between them. The CDR3 DNA is TGCGCCAGCAGCCTTGGTGAGCAATTCTCCTACGAGCAGTACTTC. It specifies CASSLGEQFSYEQYF.

This sequence joins TRBV19 and TRBJ1-1; possibly TRBD1 for D (6 bases). This CDR3 region has 14 residues. The germline V gene encodes CDR1 LNHDA and CDR2 SQIVND (reference sequence). Trimming stripped 0 bases from V and 3 bases from J, with 8 bases between. The CDR3 region has the DNA TGTGCCAGTAGTATAGAAGGGGGTCACACTGAAGCTTTCTTT. As protein: CASSIEGGHTEAFF.